This note documents a single T cell receptor beta chain sequence. What it binds is not known. The germline V gene has CDR1 SGHRS and CDR2 YFSETQ. The V and J ends lost 0 bases and 4 bases respectively, with 4 bases between them. The CDR3 spans 12 residues. This entry comes from a study of T cell responses to AZD1222 COVID-19 vaccine. Overall study findings and caveats: Elevations in Spike-specific TCR breadth and depth followed administration of two AZD1222 doses. Donors were mostly white British, more females; clonal diversity possibly underestimated.

TCRdb's table, derived via immunoSEQ multiplex PCR, lists solely in-frame clones and lacks some. The repertoire holds more than 95,000 clones, with about 90% as singletons. This TCR came from an adult in good health. The material was peripheral blood, obtained on day 0 of AZD1222 vaccination. This chain joins TRBV5-1 and TRBJ1-1; no firm D call. The CDR3 here is CASSLEATEAFF. The CDR3 DNA reads as TGCGCCAGCAGCTTGGAGGCCACTGAAGCTTTCTTT.